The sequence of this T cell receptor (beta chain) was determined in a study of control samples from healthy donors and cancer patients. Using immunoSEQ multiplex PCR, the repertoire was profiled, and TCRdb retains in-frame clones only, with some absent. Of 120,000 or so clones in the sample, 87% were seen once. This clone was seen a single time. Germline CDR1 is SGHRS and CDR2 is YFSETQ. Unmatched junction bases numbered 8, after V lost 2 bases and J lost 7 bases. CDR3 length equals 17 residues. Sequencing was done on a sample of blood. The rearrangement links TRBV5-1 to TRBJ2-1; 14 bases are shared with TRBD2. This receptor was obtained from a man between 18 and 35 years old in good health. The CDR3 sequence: CASSFLGLAGAQNEQFF. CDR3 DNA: TGCGCCAGCAGCTTTCTGGGACTAGCGGGAGCCCAAAATGAGCAGTTCTTC.